The TCR beta chain described here comes from a study of shared clonotypes between healthy human individuals. Study-wide context: Donor composition was two women and a few men, aged 18 to 49. Study-level results: The study generally estimated greater richness for naive than memory subsets.

With respect to this clone: What it binds is not known.

The assay was carried out at the deep level. Only in-frame clones appear in the TCRdb table, and some are missing; sequencing was by immunoSEQ multiplex PCR. The sample consists of more than 550,000 clones, roughly 91% of them appearing once. Sequenced sample: memory CD8+ T cells from PBMCs. Subset indicated: CD45RO+ cells pooled with CCR7-negative TemRA cells. This sequence was found in a man aged 18 to 29 in good health. Some clones in this sample may be carry-over from other donors' samples.

DNA of the CDR3: TGTGCCAGTAGTGTCAGCGGGAGGATCACAGATACGCAGTATTTT. Protein product: CASSVSGRITDTQYF. The genes are TRBV19 and TRBJ2-3, with 9 bases identical to TRBD2. Germline V lookup: CDR1 LNHDA, CDR2 SQIVND (reference sequence). The CDR3 is 15 residues long. Unmatched junction bases numbered 5, after V lost 5 bases and J lost 2 bases.